This T cell receptor (beta chain) comes out of a study of blood T cell repertoires in COVID-19 (dated by TCRdb to about 2020). Study-level background: Samples covering the acute and convalescent phases of COVID-19 were provided by collaborators in the United States, Italy and Spain. The prospective study material was composed of cDNA or gDNA derived from T cells, B-cell-depleted T cells, or PBMCs. The dataset comprised deeply sampled blood TCRbeta repertoires from subjects exposed to, actively infected with, or recovered from COVID-19. The repertoires were released in a freely available public database intended as a resource for research on the immune response to SARS-CoV-2. Samples came from the ongoing ImmuneRACE study (first 160 participants) plus 1,254 subjects from 6 global collaborators. The sample metadata nearly always contained a de-identified subject ID, COVID-19 status, age in years and sex. Where HLA class I and class II types were available, the types were taken from metadata supplied by the sample provider, not from assay-based typing. Broad study findings and their caveats: Clinical and demographic metadata were provided uncurated, with the amount varying by source and participant.

The immunoSEQ Assay, a bias-controlled multiplex PCR, was used to amplify TCRbeta CDR3 regions from genomic DNA. The authors' pipeline ran thus. The number of nucleated cells in each sample was estimated by amplification of reference gene primers within the assay. To quantify the absolute abundance of each unique TCRbeta CDR3 rearrangement, sequence reads were collapsed and filtered. For each sample, productive Simpson clonality was calculated as the square root of Simpson's diversity index over productive rearrangements. TCRdb mirrors the immuneACCESS table, restricted to in-frame sequences. Some clones are absent from its copies; in checked studies, under half trace to an unresolved V gene, and the reason for the others is unknown. D and trimming were read from the DNA, whereas the V and J calls and clone size are those reported in that table. The sample contains under 500,000 clones, roughly 89% of them found a single time. Of the sample, 4% to 5.5% is held by the ten largest clones.

Taken from the germline V gene, the CDR1 and CDR2 loops are MNHNS and SASEGT. Including the terminal cysteine and phenylalanine, the CDR3 comprises 14 residues. Just CDR3 DNA is preserved here, 42 bases in frame from base 1. The collaborating institutions used their own protocols to collect whole blood in K2EDTA tubes. For TCRbeta analysis, collaborators shipped samples in one of three forms: frozen whole blood, isolated PBMCs, or DNA extracted from either of those sample types. Points on this clone: The target of this receptor is not known. Within one base of it there is no much larger clone, and no base qualities were kept.

The sequence was collected from a woman in her twenties or thirties with acute or convalescent COVID-19. The sample taken for sequencing was peripheral blood. The V gene is TRBV6-1 and the J gene is TRBJ1-5; the D region possibly corresponds to TRBD1 (6 bases align). The CDR3 has the sequence CASGETGPGWPQHF. Here is the DNA: TGTGCAAGCGGTGAGACAGGACCAGGTTGGCCCCAGCATTTT.